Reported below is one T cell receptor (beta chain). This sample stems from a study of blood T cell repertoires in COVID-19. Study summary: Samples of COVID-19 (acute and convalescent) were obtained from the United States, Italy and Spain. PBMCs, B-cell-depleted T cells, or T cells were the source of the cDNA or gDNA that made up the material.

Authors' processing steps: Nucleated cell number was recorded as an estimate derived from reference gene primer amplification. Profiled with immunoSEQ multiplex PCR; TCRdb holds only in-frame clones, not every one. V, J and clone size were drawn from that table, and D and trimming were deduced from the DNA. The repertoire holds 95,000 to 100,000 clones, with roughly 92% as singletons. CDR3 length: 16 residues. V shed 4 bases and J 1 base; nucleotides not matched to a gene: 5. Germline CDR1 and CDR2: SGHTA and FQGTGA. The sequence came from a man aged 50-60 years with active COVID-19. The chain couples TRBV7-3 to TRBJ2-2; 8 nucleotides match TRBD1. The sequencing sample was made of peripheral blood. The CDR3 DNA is TGTGCCAGCAGCTCTGGGGGGACAGGGAACACCGGGGAGCTGTTTTTT. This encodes CASSSGGTGNTGELFF. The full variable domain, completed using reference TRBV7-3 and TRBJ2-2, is GAGVSQTPSNKVTEKGKYVELRCDPISGHTALYWYRQSLGQGPEFLIYFQGTGAADDSGLPNDRFFAVRPEGSVSTLKIQRTERGDSAVYLCASSSGGTGNTGELFFGEGSRLTVL.